Below, 24 T cell receptor beta chains from the same sample are listed, as sequenced in a study of cytomegalovirus exposure and HLA in healthy donors. 60 Vbeta and 13 Jbeta primers were used in PCR. Clones were read by immunoSEQ multiplex PCR, and TCRdb kept only the in-frame ones, dropping some. The sample carries about 150,000 clones, roughly 88% recorded once. Sequencing was performed on PBMCs. The receptors were sampled from a woman between 18 and 30 years old in good health and CMV-seronegative.

CDR3 in amino acids: CSVKSGQGNSYEQYF. The CDR3 nucleotides read TGCAGCGTCAAGTCGGGACAGGGAAACTCCTACGAGCAGTACTTC. V is TRBV29-1 and J is TRBJ2-5; 9 nucleotides align to TRBD1. The DNA matches TRBJ2-7 better at its end, which makes the J call doubtful. CDR3 length: 15 amino acids. The germline gives CDR1 SQVTM, CDR2 ANQGSEA.

This clone appeared once. The chain couples TRBV27 to TRBJ2-4; a weak D match, TRBD1 (6 bases). The CDR3 consists of 15 residues. The germline CDR1 and CDR2 sequences are MNHEY and SMNVEV (reference sequence). Trimming removed 6 bases from V and 0 bases from J, with 12 bases in between. The CDR3 reads CASRQTGLAKNIQYF. The DNA of the CDR3 is TGTGCCAGCAGGCAGACAGGACTAGCCAAAAACATTCAGTACTTC.

The genes are TRBV6-1 and TRBJ2-3; 9 nucleotides align to TRBD1. Germline-derived CDR1 and CDR2 are MNHNS and SASEGT. V was pared by 7 bases and J by 8 bases, with 10 bases of the junction left unmatched. The CDR3 covers 14 residues. The CDR3 protein is CASTRQGGGGTQYF. The CDR3 DNA sequence: TGTGCCAGCACCAGACAGGGGGGTGGGGGTACGCAGTATTTT.

The chain is built from TRBV12-1 and TRBJ2-5; the table names TRBD1, a call not compared with the DNA. TRBV12-1 is listed as a pseudogene. This CDR3 region has 14 residues. The CDR3 sequence is CASSFDRAQETQYF. The CDR3 nucleotides read TGTGCCAGCAGCTTCGACAGGGCCCAAGAGACCCAGTACTTC.

This clone was counted only a few times. J is TRBJ1-1 and V is TRBV2, with D hard to call. Trimming removed 8 bases at V and 9 bases at J, with 19 bases between. CDR3 length equals 13 residues. In germline, CDR1 is SNHLY, CDR2 FYNNEI. The CDR3 is CASSRNPGSQAFF. The CDR3 nucleotides read TGTGCCAGCTCCCGAAACCCGGGATCCCAAGCTTTCTTT.

V gene TRBV6-5 combines with J gene TRBJ1-1, with a possible D match to TRBD1 (5 bases). Trimming shortened V by 4 bases and J by 8 bases, and 14 bases separated the two germline ends. The CDR3 is 13 amino acids. The germline gives CDR1 MNHEY, CDR2 SVGAGI. CDR3 residues: CASSSTALYEAFF. CDR3 in DNA: TGTGCCAGCAGTTCGACAGCACTCTACGAAGCTTTCTTT.

This chain joins TRBV10-1 and TRBJ2-2, with 8 bases matching TRBD2. In germline, CDR1 is WNHNN, CDR2 SYGVQD (reference sequence). The CDR3 length is 13 residues. The V and J ends lost 9 bases and 7 bases, in that order; junction bases with no gene match: 7. The CDR3 spells CARGSGAGGELFF. The CDR3, as DNA: TGCGCCAGGGGTAGCGGGGCCGGCGGGGAGCTGTTTTTT.

This chain joins TRBV15 and TRBJ1-4; D may be TRBD1 (5 bases). The V and J ends lost 3 bases and 5 bases respectively, with 13 bases between them. The CDR3 length is 15 residues. Germline V CDR1 and CDR2: LNHNV, YYDKDF (reference sequence). The CDR3 sequence is CATSRAGRRNEKLFF. CDR3 in DNA: TGTGCCACCAGCAGGGCGGGACGGAGGAATGAAAAACTGTTTTTT. Drawing the rest from reference TRBV15 and TRBJ1-4, the complete variable domain is DAMVIQNPRYQVTQFGKPVTLSCSQTLNHNVMYWYQQKSSQAPKLLFHYYDKDFNNEADTPDNFQSRRPNTSFCFLDIRSPGLGDTAMYLCATSRAGRRNEKLFFGSGTQLSVL.

The rearrangement uses TRBV19 and TRBJ2-2; D possibly corresponds to TRBD1 (6 bases). V was trimmed by 8 bases and J by 3 bases, leaving 13 bases between them. Germline V gene sequence: CDR1 LNHDA, CDR2 SQIVND (reference sequence). The CDR3 runs 14 residues. The CDR3: CASLDRSDTGELFF. Written as DNA, the CDR3 is TGTGCCAGTCTTGACAGGTCGGACACCGGGGAGCTGTTTTTT.

This CDR3 reads CASSLGVTGELFF. In nucleotides, the CDR3 is TGTGCCAGCAGCTTGGGAGTAACCGGGGAGCTGTTTTTT. This rearrangement joins TRBV5-6 to TRBJ2-2; D remains ambiguous. The CDR3 contains 13 residues. Germline V gene data show CDR1 as SGHDT and CDR2 as YYEEEE. The V and J ends lost 0 bases and 5 bases respectively, with 5 bases between them.

The genes are TRBV6-1 and TRBJ1-1; possibly TRBD1 for D (5 bases). Germline CDR1 reads MNHNS; CDR2 reads SASEGT. V was pared by 3 bases and J by 5 bases, with 10 bases between. The CDR3 is made up of 13 amino acids. The CDR3 bases are TGTGCCAGCAGTGAGGGGCCATGGACTGAAGCTTTCTTT. Protein: CASSEGPWTEAFF.

The chain combines TRBV27 with TRBJ2-2; D uncertain. The CDR3 is 12 amino acids. Germline V gene data show CDR1 as MNHEY and CDR2 as SMNVEV (reference sequence). V was shortened by 8 bases and J by 6 bases, with 10 bases between the two germline ends. This chain's CDR3 is CASSGAAGELFF. For the CDR3, the DNA is TGTGCCAGCTCTGGTGCGGCCGGGGAGCTGTTTTTT.

The rearrangement uses TRBV19 and TRBJ2-3, with TRBD1 identical over 8 bases. This CDR3 is 14 amino acids long. The ends lost 6 bases at V and 5 bases at J; junction bases unmatched: 7. In germline, CDR1 is LNHDA, CDR2 SQIVND (reference sequence). The CDR3 loop reads CASSAPQGGDTQYF. CDR3 nucleotides: TGTGCCAGTAGCGCACCACAGGGGGGAGATACGCAGTATTTT.

The rearrangement uses TRBV2 and TRBJ1-1; unclear D gene. CDR1 and CDR2 from the germline V gene are SNHLY and FYNNEI. The CDR3 totals 13 residues. The germline V and J ends were trimmed by 5 bases and 1 base, with 8 bases remaining between them. The CDR3 sequence is CASSIRENTEAFF. CDR3 DNA: TGTGCCAGCAGTATACGGGAGAACACTGAAGCTTTCTTT.

This clone was counted only a few times. This chain uses TRBV7-6 with TRBJ1-1, with 7 bases matching TRBD1. Germline CDR1 is SGHVS and CDR2 is FNYEAQ. CDR3 length equals 15 residues. The junction had 7 bases not matched to a gene; V was cut back by 4 bases and J by 2 bases. The CDR3 loop reads CASSYQTGSNTEAFF. The CDR3 DNA reads TGTGCCAGCAGCTACCAGACAGGGTCAAACACTGAAGCTTTCTTT.

The V and J genes are TRBV27 and TRBJ1-2; D might be TRBD1 (5 bases). Trimming took off 5 bases at V and 2 bases at J, with 9 bases between the two ends. This CDR3 has 13 amino acids. The germline CDR1 and CDR2 sequences are MNHEY and SMNVEV (reference sequence). This CDR3 is CASSRTPNYGYTF. The CDR3 DNA reads as TGTGCCAGCAGTAGGACACCCAACTATGGCTACACCTTC.

V is TRBV27 and J is TRBJ2-3; TRBD1 aligns across 7 bases. The ends lost 0 bases at V and 6 bases at J; junction bases unmatched: 6. The CDR3 has 15 residues. CDR1 is MNHEY and CDR2 is SMNVEV in the germline V gene (reference sequence). The CDR3 region has the DNA TGTGCCAGCAGTTTATCTCAACAGGGGTCCGATACGCAGTATTTT. It translates to CASSLSQQGSDTQYF.

The gene calls are TRBV6-6 and TRBJ1-4; D is perhaps TRBD1 (6 bases). The V end lost 7 bases, the J end lost 7 bases, and 16 bases lay between the germline ends. Germline V lookup: CDR1 MNHNY, CDR2 SVGAGI (reference sequence). The length of the CDR3 is 14 residues. The DNA for the CDR3 is TGTGCCAGCAATCTACAGGGAATCGGTGAAAAACTGTTTTTT. Amino acids: CASNLQGIGEKLFF.

The DNA of the CDR3 is TGTGCCTGGACGCCGCGGACAGGGGTTACCGGGGAGCTGTTTTTT. It encodes CAWTPRTGVTGELFF. This chain joins TRBV30 and TRBJ2-2, with 9 bases fitting TRBD1. Germline CDR1 and CDR2: GTSNPN and SVGIG (reference sequence). Losses at the gene ends were 4 bases for V and 5 bases for J; bases not matched to a gene: 8. The CDR3 contains 15 residues. Looking up the rest from reference TRBV30 and TRBJ2-2 gives the full variable domain: SQTIHQWPATLVQPVGSPLSLECTVEGTSNPNLYWYRQAAGRGLQLLFYSVGIGQISSEVPQNLSASRPQDRQFILSSKKLLLSDSGFYLCAWTPRTGVTGELFFGEGSRLTVL.

With regard to this clone: Other DNA sequences in the same sample also yield this CDR3. The chain combines TRBV7-6 with TRBJ2-1; TRBD2 matches 13 bases. Trimming at V came to 3 bases and at J to 7 bases, leaving 3 bases not matched to a gene. The V gene's germline CDR1 is SGHVS and CDR2 FNYEAQ. The CDR3 spans 15 residues. In nucleotides, the CDR3 is TGTGCCAGCAGCTTGTGGACTAGCGGGGGAAATGAGCAGTTCTTC. It specifies CASSLWTSGGNEQFF.

J is TRBJ1-1 and V is TRBV7-9; possible D gene TRBD1, 6 bases. The germline V gene encodes CDR1 SEHNR and CDR2 FQNEAQ (reference sequence). The CDR3 totals 14 residues. Trimming cost V 2 bases and J 10 bases, with 17 bases left between them. The CDR3 loop reads CASSLNGRGGRAFF. DNA for the CDR3: TGTGCCAGCAGCTTAAACGGCAGGGGCGGTAGAGCTTTCTTT. Together with reference TRBV7-9 and TRBJ1-1, the CDR3 gives the full variable domain: DTGVSQNPRHKITKRGQNVTFRCDPISEHNRLYWYRQTLGQGPEFLTYFQNEAQLEKSRLLSDRFSAERPKGSFSTLEIQRTEQGDSAMYLCASSLNGRGGRAFFGQGTRLTVV.

The chain joins TRBV19 to TRBJ1-1; 9 bases map to TRBD1. Trimming took 4 bases from V and 2 from J; bases not matched to a gene: 5. The CDR3 spans 15 residues. CDR1 LNHDA and CDR2 SQIVND come from the germline V gene (reference sequence). CDR3: CASSKQGASNTEAFF. The CDR3 nucleotides read TGTGCCAGTAGTAAACAGGGGGCAAGTAACACTGAAGCTTTCTTT.

The rearrangement uses TRBV6-1 and TRBJ1-2; 12 bases align to TRBD1. Germline trimming cut 5 bases from V and 7 bases from J; bases unmatched to any gene: 8. Germline V gene sequence: CDR1 MNHNS, CDR2 SASEGT. The CDR3 is 15 residues long. The CDR3 is CASSTPGQGALGYTF. CDR3 DNA sequence: TGTGCCAGCAGTACCCCGGGACAGGGGGCACTTGGCTACACCTTC.

This clone has only one observation. This rearrangement joins TRBV4-1 to TRBJ2-7, with 7 positions matching TRBD1. With V trimmed by 4 bases and J by 4 bases, 4 bases remained unmatched. The CDR3 length is 13 residues. Looked up from germline, CDR1 is MGHRA and CDR2 is YSYEKL. CDR3 protein: CASSLTGQYEQYF. CDR3 nucleotides: TGCGCCAGCAGCCTGACAGGGCAGTACGAGCAGTACTTC.